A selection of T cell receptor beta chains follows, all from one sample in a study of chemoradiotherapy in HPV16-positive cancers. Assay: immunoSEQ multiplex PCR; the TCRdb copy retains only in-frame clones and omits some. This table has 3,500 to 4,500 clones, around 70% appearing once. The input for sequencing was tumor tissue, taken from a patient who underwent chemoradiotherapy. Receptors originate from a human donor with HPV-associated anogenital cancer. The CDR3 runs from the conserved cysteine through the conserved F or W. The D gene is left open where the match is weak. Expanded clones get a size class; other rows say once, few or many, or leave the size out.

TGCGCCAGCAGCTTGGGTTATGAGCAGTTCTTC	CASSLGYEQFF	.	.	TRBV5-1	TRBJ2-1
TGCAGTGCTAGCCGGGACAGCGCTTTCTTT	CSASRDSAFF	.	TRBD1	TRBV20-1	TRBJ1-1
TGTGCCAGCAGCTTAGCAGGGGACTACGAGCAGTACTTC	CASSLAGDYEQYF	few	.	TRBV7-8	TRBJ2-7
TGTGCCAGCAGCCTCGGGACAGCAGAAGCTTTCTTT	CASSLGTAEAFF	once	TRBD1	TRBV7-9	TRBJ1-1
TGTGCCAGCACCACCTCATCACCCCTCCACTTT	CASTTSSPLHF	.	.	TRBV6-6	TRBJ1-6
TGCAGCGTTGATTCCGAGCGGAGTTTCACAGATACGCAGTATTTT	CSVDSERSFTDTQYF	.	.	TRBV29-1	TRBJ2-3
TGTGCCAGCAGTGAAACGGGAGGTAGTGAGCAGTTCTTC	CASSETGGSEQFF	.	TRBD2	TRBV6-4	TRBJ2-1
TGTGCCAGCATGTCGTGGCTAAACACCGGGGAGCTGTTTTTT	CASMSWLNTGELFF	.	.	TRBV27	TRBJ2-2
TGTGCCAGCAGTTACTCAACCTTCCGGGTCGTCGAAGCTTTCTTT	CASSYSTFRVVEAFF	.	.	TRBV6-5	TRBJ1-1
TGTGCCAGTGGGCGAGGGGACTACGAGCAGTACTTC	CASGRGDYEQYF	.	.	TRBV19	TRBJ2-7
TGTGCCAGCAGTTGCGTCAGGAACGGGGAGCTGTTTTTT	CASSCVRNGELFF	.	.	TRBV6-5	TRBJ2-2
TGTGCCAGTAGAGGACAGGGGGCACAGCCCCAGCATTTT	CASRGQGAQPQHF	.	TRBD1	TRBV19	TRBJ1-5
TGTGCCAGCAGCAACCTTGGACTAGCGGGAGGCAGCACCGGGGAGCTGTTTTTT	CASSNLGLAGGSTGELFF	.	.	TRBV21-1	TRBJ2-2
TGTGCCAGCAGCTGGACGGAGAATGAAAAACTGTTTTTT	CASSWTENEKLFF	.	.	TRBV7-8	TRBJ1-4
TGTGCCAGCAGTGAGACCGTCGGTAATACGCAGTATTTT	CASSETVGNTQYF	.	.	TRBV6-1	TRBJ2-3
TGTGCCAGCAGTTACAACGACAGGGGGCTAGATACGCAGTATTTT	CASSYNDRGLDTQYF	.	TRBD1	TRBV6-5	TRBJ2-3
TGCGCCAGCAGCCAAGACCAGGGACGCGGCTACACCTTC	CASSQDQGRGYTF	few	.	TRBV4-1	TRBJ1-2
TGCGCCAGCAGCTTGGGGTCTAGCGGGAGTAGTGAGACCCAGTACTTC	CASSLGSSGSSETQYF	.	TRBD2	TRBV5-1	TRBJ2-5
TGTGCCAGCAGCTTAAACCTAGCGGGACAGTGGTACTTC	CASSLNLAGQWYF	.	TRBD2	TRBV7-2	TRBJ2-4
TGTGCCAGCTCACCACGCGAGTCAGTATTAGCCTATGGCTACACCTTC	CASSPRESVLAYGYTF	.	.	TRBV18	TRBJ1-2
TGTGCCAGCAGTAACCTCGCGGGACAGAGAGAGACCCAGTACTTC	CASSNLAGQRETQYF	.	.	TRBV27	TRBJ2-5
TGCGCCAGCAGCCAGCCCGACAGGGACTATGGCTACACCTTC	CASSQPDRDYGYTF	.	TRBD1	TRBV4-1	TRBJ1-2
TGCAGCGTTGCCCTAGCGGCTCTTGACGAGCAGTACTTC	CSVALAALDEQYF	large	TRBD2	TRBV29-1	TRBJ2-7
TGTGCCAGCAGCCCACTAAGGGGGAGAACCCACGAGCAGTACTTC	CASSPLRGRTHEQYF	.	.	TRBV16	TRBJ2-7
TGTGCCAGCAGTTCCTGGGACAGGGATAATTCACCCCTCCACTTT	CASSSWDRDNSPLHF	.	TRBD1	TRBV27	TRBJ1-6
TGTGCCAGCAGCTTATTAGCTCAGCCCCAGCATTTT	CASSLLAQPQHF	.	.	TRBV7-8	TRBJ1-5
TGTGCCAGCAGTGTCGATAGCTCCTACAATGAGCAGTTCTTC	CASSVDSSYNEQFF	few	.	TRBV2	TRBJ2-1
TGTGCCAGCAGTTACCTCCTGAACACTGAAGCTTTCTTT	CASSYLLNTEAFF	.	.	TRBV27	TRBJ1-1
TGTGCCAGCAGAGGGGGGTACGGCAATCAGCCCCAGCATTTT	CASRGGYGNQPQHF	.	.	TRBV6-5	TRBJ1-5
TGTGCTAGTGGTTTGGTAGAAGGAGCGGGAGGGAGAGAGACCCAGTACTTC	CASGLVEGAGGRETQYF	.	TRBD2	TRBV12-5	TRBJ2-5
TGTGCCAGCAGTGAAGTCAGCCAAATGATTTACGAGCAGTACTTC	CASSEVSQMIYEQYF	.	.	TRBV2	TRBJ2-7
TGCGCCAGCAGCCGGACCGGCGATAATTCACCCCTCCACTTT	CASSRTGDNSPLHF	.	.	TRBV5-1	TRBJ1-6
TGCGCCAGCAGGGCGGGGGACTCTGGGGCCAACGTCCTGACTTTC	CASRAGDSGANVLTF	once	TRBD2	TRBV23-1	TRBJ2-6
TGTGCCAGTAGTATAGGTTCCCAAGAGACCCAGTACTTC	CASSIGSQETQYF	.	.	TRBV19	TRBJ2-5
TGTGCCAGCTCACCAGAAGAGACCCAGTACTTC	CASSPEETQYF	.	.	TRBV18	TRBJ2-5
TGTGCCAGCAGCTTAGCGCGGGAGGGGGCCGGGGAGCTGTTTTTT	CASSLAREGAGELFF	.	TRBD2	TRBV7-2	TRBJ2-2
TGTGCCAGCAGTTTATCGCAGGGTGGAAACACCATATATTTT	CASSLSQGGNTIYF	once	.	TRBV27	TRBJ1-3
TGTGCCAGCGGCGTGACAGGGCTGAAAGGCTACACCTTC	CASGVTGLKGYTF	.	TRBD1	TRBV6-5	TRBJ1-2
TGCGCCAGCAGCCGAGACGGGACAGGGGGCGAAAAACTGTTTTTT	CASSRDGTGGEKLFF	.	TRBD1	TRBV4-1	TRBJ1-4
TGTGCCAGTAGTATAGATTTGAGTTTAGGGACAAACTATCAGCCCCAGCATTTT	CASSIDLSLGTNYQPQHF	.	.	TRBV19	TRBJ1-5
TGTGCCAGCAAAAATCGACAGGGAGCAGATACGCAGTATTTT	CASKNRQGADTQYF	.	TRBD1	TRBV6-5	TRBJ2-3
TGTGCCAGTAGTTTTGTACTTTCACCTTCCTACGAGCAGTACTTC	CASSFVLSPSYEQYF	.	.	TRBV19	TRBJ2-7
TGCGCCAGCAGCTTGGGCCAAGCGGGAACATCAGCTGAGCAGTTCTTC	CASSLGQAGTSAEQFF	.	TRBD2	TRBV5-1	TRBJ2-1
TGTGTCAGCAGCTTTGGAGCAGGGGACTACGAGCAGTACTTC	CVSSFGAGDYEQYF	once	.	TRBV7-2	TRBJ2-7
TGTGCCAGCAGTTTATGGGGCGGGAGGAGGAGGAATGAGCAGTTCTTC	CASSLWGGRRRNEQFF	.	TRBD2	TRBV27	TRBJ2-1
TGTGCCAGCAGTTTATTCGGAAGGATAGGGGGAAAACTGTTTTTT	CASSLFGRIGGKLFF	.	.	TRBV27	TRBJ1-4
TGTGCCAGCTGCCAGGCTCGGGGGGCGCCTAATGAAAAACTGTTTTTT	CASCQARGAPNEKLFF	.	.	TRBV28	TRBJ1-4
TGTGCCAGTAGTACGGGACCCGGTGGCTACACCTTC	CASSTGPGGYTF	.	.	TRBV19	TRBJ1-2
TGCGCCAGCCCGAGGGGACAGGGCGATAATAATTCACCCCTCCACTTT	CASPRGQGDNNSPLHF	.	TRBD1	TRBV10-1	TRBJ1-6